These T cell receptor beta chains were read from a single sample in a study of cytomegalovirus exposure and HLA in healthy donors. The method was immunoSEQ multiplex PCR; TCRdb's version includes in-frame clones alone and lacks a portion of them. The sample table sets out around 50,000 clones. The sample comprised PBMCs. The receptors stem from a woman in her thirties or forties in good health and CMV-seronegative. The CDR3 runs from the conserved cysteine through the conserved F or W. Each record gives: D gene, J gene, V gene, CDR3 DNA, CDR3 protein. A D gene is named only where the DNA matches it firmly.

>.|TRBJ1-2|TRBV19
TGTGCCAGTAGTAAGGGGGGGGGTACCTATGGCTACACCTTC
CASSKGGGTYGYTF
>.|TRBJ1-1|TRBV27
TGTGCCAGCAGTTTAGCGGGGAACACTGAAGCTTTCTTT
CASSLAGNTEAFF
>.|TRBJ2-1|TRBV4-3
TGCGCCAGCAGCCCGAGCCCGGCAGGCTCCGACAATGAGCAGTTCTTC
CASSPSPAGSDNEQFF
>.|TRBJ1-2|TRBV5-6
TGTGCCAGCAACTCAGGGTCCTCGAACTATGGCTACACCTTC
CASNSGSSNYGYTF
>TRBD1|TRBJ1-2|TRBV27
TGTGCCAGCACCAATGGACAGGGGGGCGGCTACACCTTC
CASTNGQGGGYTF
>.|TRBJ2-1|TRBV4-2
TGTGCCAGCAGCCAAGAGACCGGGGCCTACAATGAGCAGTTCTTC
CASSQETGAYNEQFF
>TRBD2|TRBJ2-7|TRBV4-2
TGTGCCAGCAGCCAAGGACTAGCGGGAGCACAGTACTTC
CASSQGLAGAQYF
>TRBD2|TRBJ2-5|TRBV9
TGTGCCAGCAGCGTTAGCTGGGGGGGCCAAGAGACCCAGTACTTC
CASSVSWGGQETQYF
>TRBD1|TRBJ1-5|TRBV19
TGTGCCAGTAATTACAGGGGGGGGAATCAGCCCCAGCATTTT
CASNYRGGNQPQHF
>TRBD1|TRBJ1-5|TRBV11-1
TGTGCCAGCAGCTGCGCCCTTACCGGACAGGGAAGCAATCAGCCCCAGCATTTT
CASSCALTGQGSNQPQHF
>.|TRBJ1-1|TRBV4-3
TGCGCCAGCAGCCAGGGGGCTGGCACTGAAGCTTTCTTT
CASSQGAGTEAFF
>.|TRBJ2-5|TRBV19
TGTGCCAGTAGTTTAGACCCAGGCCAAGAGACCCAGTACTTC
CASSLDPGQETQYF
>TRBD1|TRBJ1-2|TRBV5-1
TGCGCCAGCAGCGCACAGGGGGCGGTCTATGGCTACACCTTC
CASSAQGAVYGYTF
>.|TRBJ1-3|TRBV9
TGTGCCAGCAGCGTAAATACAGTAGGAAACACCATATATTTT
CASSVNTVGNTIYF
>TRBD1|TRBJ2-7|TRBV6-1
TGTGCCAGCAGGATACGAGAGCCACAGGGGGTTGAGCAGTACTTC
CASRIREPQGVEQYF
>.|TRBJ1-2|TRBV19
TGTGCCAGTAAACGGGGGGCGTTCGGCTACACCTTC
CASKRGAFGYTF
>TRBD1|TRBJ1-4|TRBV4-3
TGCGCCAGCAGCCAAGAGCCCGGGACAGGGGGCGCAGGGTCTGGAAAACTGTTTTTT
CASSQEPGTGGAGSGKLFF
>.|TRBJ1-6|TRBV7-3
TGTGCCAGCAGCGCCGCCGCAGGGGCCGTTTCACCCCTCCACTTT
CASSAAAGAVSPLHF
>.|TRBJ2-1|TRBV9
TGTGCCAGCAGCGACGGGACTTCAACCGACAATGAGCAGTTCTTC
CASSDGTSTDNEQFF
>TRBD1|TRBJ1-1|TRBV2
TGTGCCAGCACCGGACAGGGGGCGAGGAACACTGAAGCTTTCTTT
CASTGQGARNTEAFF